This TCR beta chain emerged from a study of T cells in Graves' hyperthyroidism and ophthalmopathy. Not enrolled were patients with uncontrolled infection, other autoimmune disease, pregnancy or lactation. Researchers took RNA transcripts and amplified the TCR beta CDR3 regions from them. First-round RT-PCR targeting the TCR CDR3 was performed with the HTBI primer set. Via MiXCR, TCRdb re-called the multiplex PCR reads, giving one row per CDR3 protein. The profile shows roughly 710,000 distinct CDR3 sequences, under 45% of them singletons. Points on this clonotype: The antigen remains unidentified.

Study outcomes and limitations: Most thyroid clonotypes that were expanded above 0.001 also turned up in blood.

The sample comprised blood. The sequence derives from a middle-aged woman with Graves' hyperthyroidism.

Here the CDR3 DNA reads TGTGCCAGCAGTTCGACGGGTACCAGCTCCTATAATTCACCCCTCCACTTT. Encoded protein: CASSSTGTSSYNSPLHF. The chain carries TRBV12-3 or TRBV12-4 and TRBJ1-6; D unclear. V dropped 4 bases and J dropped 0 bases, with 13 bases sitting between them. The CDR3 spans 17 residues.